The 2 T cell receptor beta chains in this list originate from one sample, sequenced in a study of T cell responses to AZD1222 COVID-19 vaccine. The data were produced by immunoSEQ multiplex PCR, yet TCRdb's version contains in-frame clones alone and is incomplete. The sample contains about 97,000 clones, approximately 90% of which appear only once. The material was peripheral blood, obtained on day 0 of AZD1222 vaccination. These receptors were obtained from an adult in good health.

This sequence joins TRBV7-2 and TRBJ1-2; D not resolved. The CDR3 length is 14 residues. Trimming removed 5 bases from V and 5 bases from J, with 15 bases in between. Per germline, CDR1 SGHTA and CDR2 FQGNSA. This CDR3 is CASSLGPGLYGYTF. CDR3 coding DNA: TGTGCCAGCAGCCTTGGTCCGGGCCTATATGGCTACACCTTC.

The CDR3 reads CASSDRDPSSYEQYF. The CDR3 coding sequence is TGTGCCAGCAGCGACAGGGATCCCAGCTCCTACGAGCAGTACTTC. The chain uses TRBV6-2 or TRBV6-3 and TRBJ2-7, with 7 bases matching TRBD1. The germline V gene encodes CDR1 MNHEY and CDR2 SVGEGT. There are 15 residues in the CDR3. V gave up 6 bases and J gave up 0 bases; unmatched junction bases: 8.